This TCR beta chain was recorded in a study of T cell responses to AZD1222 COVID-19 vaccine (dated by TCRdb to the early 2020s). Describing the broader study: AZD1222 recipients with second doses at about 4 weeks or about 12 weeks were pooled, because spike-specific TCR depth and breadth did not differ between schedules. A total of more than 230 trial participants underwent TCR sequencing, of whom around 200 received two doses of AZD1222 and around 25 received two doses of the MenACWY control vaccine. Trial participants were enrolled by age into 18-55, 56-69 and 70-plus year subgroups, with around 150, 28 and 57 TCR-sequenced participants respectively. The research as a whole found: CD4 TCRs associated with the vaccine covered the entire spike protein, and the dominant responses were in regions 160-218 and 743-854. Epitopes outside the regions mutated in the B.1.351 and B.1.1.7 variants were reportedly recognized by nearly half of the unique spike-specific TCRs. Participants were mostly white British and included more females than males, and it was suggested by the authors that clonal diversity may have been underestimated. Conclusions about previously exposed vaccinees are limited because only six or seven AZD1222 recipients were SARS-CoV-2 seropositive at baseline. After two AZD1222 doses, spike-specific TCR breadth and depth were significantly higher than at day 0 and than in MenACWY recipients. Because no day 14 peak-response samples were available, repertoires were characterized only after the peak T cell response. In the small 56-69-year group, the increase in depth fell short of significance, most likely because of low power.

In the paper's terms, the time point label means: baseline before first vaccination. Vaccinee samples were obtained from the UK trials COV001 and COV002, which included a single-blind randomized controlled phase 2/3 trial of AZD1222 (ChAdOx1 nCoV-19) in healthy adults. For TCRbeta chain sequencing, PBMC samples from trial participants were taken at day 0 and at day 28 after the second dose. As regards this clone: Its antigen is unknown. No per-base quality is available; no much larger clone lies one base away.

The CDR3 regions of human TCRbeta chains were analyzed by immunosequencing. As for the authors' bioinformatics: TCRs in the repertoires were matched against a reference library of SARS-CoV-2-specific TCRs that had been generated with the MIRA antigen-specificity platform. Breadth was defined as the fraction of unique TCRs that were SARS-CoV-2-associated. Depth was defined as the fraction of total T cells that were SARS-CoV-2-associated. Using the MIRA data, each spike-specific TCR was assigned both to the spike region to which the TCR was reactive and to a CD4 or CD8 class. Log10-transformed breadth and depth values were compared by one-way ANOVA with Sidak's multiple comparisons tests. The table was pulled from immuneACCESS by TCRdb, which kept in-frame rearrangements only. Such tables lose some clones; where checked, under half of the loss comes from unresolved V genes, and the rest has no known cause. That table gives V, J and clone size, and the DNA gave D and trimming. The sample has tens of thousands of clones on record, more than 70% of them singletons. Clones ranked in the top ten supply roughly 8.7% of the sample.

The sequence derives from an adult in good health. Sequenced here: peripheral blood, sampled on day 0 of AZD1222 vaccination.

The DNA is as follows: TGTGCCAGCAGCCCCACGGGGACCGGGGAGACCCAGTACTTC. Its translation reads: CASSPTGTGETQYF. The V gene is TRBV7-3 and the J gene is TRBJ2-5; the D gene is perhaps TRBD1 or TRBD2, each of them matching over 5 bases. The germline V gene provides CDR1 SGHTA and CDR2 FQGTGA. The V and J ends are trimmed by 5 bases and 5 bases, leaving 15 bases between them. The CDR3 numbers 14 residues from cysteine through phenylalanine. The entry retains the CDR3 DNA only, 42 bases that are in frame from base 1.